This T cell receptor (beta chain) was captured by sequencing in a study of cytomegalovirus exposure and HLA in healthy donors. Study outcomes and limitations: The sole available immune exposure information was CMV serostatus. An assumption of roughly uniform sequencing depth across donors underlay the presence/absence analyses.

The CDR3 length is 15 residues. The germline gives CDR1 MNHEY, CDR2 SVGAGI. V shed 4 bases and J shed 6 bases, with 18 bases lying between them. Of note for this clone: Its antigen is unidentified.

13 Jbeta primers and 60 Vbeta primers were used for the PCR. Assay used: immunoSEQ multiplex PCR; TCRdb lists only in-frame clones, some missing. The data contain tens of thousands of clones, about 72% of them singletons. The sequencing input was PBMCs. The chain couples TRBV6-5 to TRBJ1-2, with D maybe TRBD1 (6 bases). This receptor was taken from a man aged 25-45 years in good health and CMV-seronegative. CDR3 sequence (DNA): TGTGCCAGCAGTTTCTCATCTCGGACAGACGATGGCTACACCTTC. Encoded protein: CASSFSSRTDDGYTF.